The 8 T cell receptor beta chains listed next were all sequenced from one sample in a study of human T cells and chemical hapten exposure. TCRdb reprocessed the RACE reads via MiXCR and lists one record per CDR3 protein. The data hold fewer than 90,000 distinct CDR3 sequences, with more than 6.5% observed a single time. Time point given: patch test 2, 6 weeks after DPC sensitization. Described treatment: therapeutic diphenylcyclopropenone sensitization with weekly scalp DPC. Source: whole blood, taken in connection with sensitization to the hapten diphenylcyclopropenone (DPC). These receptors were collected from a woman aged 25-40 years with alopecia areata. Some clones in this sample may be carry-over from other donors' samples.

This clonotype was observed at least ten times. V is TRBV5-6 and J is TRBJ2-3, with D uncertain. The V gene lost 3 bases and the J gene lost 6 bases, with 5 bases spanning the gap. Germline lookup yields CDR1 SGHDT and CDR2 YYEEEE. CDR3 length: 11 residues. The CDR3 sequence: CASSYGDTQYF. The DNA for the CDR3 is TGTGCCAGCAGCTATGGTGATACGCAGTATTTT. The variable domain in full, completed from reference TRBV5-6 and TRBJ2-3, reads DAGVTQSPTHLIKTRGQQVTLRCSPKSGHDTVSWYQQALGQGPQFIFQYYEEEERQRGNFPDRFSGHQFPNYSSELNVNALLLGDSALYLCASSYGDTQYFGPGTRLTVL.

This clonotype was seen repeatedly, ten times or more. This chain connects TRBV13 to TRBJ2-6; D may be TRBD2 (6 bases). The CDR3 is 18 residues long. In germline, CDR1 is PRHDT, CDR2 FYEKMQ (reference sequence). The V and J ends lost 1 base and 2 bases respectively, with 15 bases between them. The DNA for the CDR3 is TGTGCCAGCAGCTTAGTTAGTCGCTGGGGGGCTGGGGCCAACGTCCTGACTTTC. Amino acid sequence: CASSLVSRWGAGANVLTF.

This clonotype was observed at least ten times. The rearrangement joins TRBV3-1 to TRBJ2-7; D might be TRBD2 (6 bases). With 4 bases removed from V and 4 bases from J, the gap between germline ends came to 26 bases. The CDR3 runs to 18 residues. Per germline, CDR1 LGHDT and CDR2 YNNKEL (reference sequence). DNA of the CDR3: TGTGCCAGCAGCCCCCGGAGTGGAGGGACCCCGCTTATGTACGAGCAGTACTTC. This gives the protein CASSPRSGGTPLMYEQYF.

Remarks on this clonotype: Its ends do not fully match the called genes, so a read error is possible. The chain joins TRBV7-9 to TRBJ2-5; D is ambiguous. Germline CDR1 and CDR2: SEHNR and FQNEAQ (reference sequence). The CDR3 is made up of 16 amino acids. The CDR3 bases are TGTGCCAGCAGCTTAGGAGTTGGTGGGCTAGAGAAGACCAAGTACTTC. This sequence encodes CASSLGVGGLEKTKYF.

This clonotype appeared many times. The DNA of the CDR3 is TGCAGCGTTGCCGGGACAGGAATGTTGTACACCTTC. It yields the protein CSVAGTGMLYTF. The chain uses TRBV29-1 and TRBJ1-2, with 8 bases fitting TRBD1. The CDR3 runs to 12 residues. Germline CDR1 and CDR2: SQVTM and ANQGSEA. V lost 4 bases and J lost 11; bases outside the gene matches: 9.

The chain carries TRBV7-8 and TRBJ1-5; no clear D. This CDR3 contains 18 residues. Germline CDR1 SGHVS, CDR2 FQNEAQ. V was trimmed by 7 bases and J by 6 bases, leaving 28 bases between them. CDR3 sequence: CASTLGGPALQKGQPQHF. In DNA, the CDR3 is TGTGCCAGCACCCTAGGAGGGCCGGCACTTCAAAAAGGTCAGCCCCAGCATTTT.

The sample holds many counts of this clonotype. The rearrangement uses TRBV7-2 and TRBJ2-3, with 9 nucleotides matching TRBD2. The CDR3 spans 16 residues. CDR1 is SGHTA and CDR2 is FQGNSA in the germline V gene. V shed 5 bases, J shed 5 bases, and the junction held 11 bases outside the gene matches. Here the CDR3 reads CASSQGSGGLGDTQYF. CDR3 coding DNA: TGTGCCAGCAGCCAGGGTAGCGGGGGCCTGGGAGATACGCAGTATTTT.

This clonotype occurred a few times. V and J are TRBV5-4 and TRBJ2-3, with no clear D. This CDR3 is 15 amino acids long. Trimming cost V 1 base and J 2 bases, with 11 bases left between them. Per the germline V gene, CDR1 is SGHNT and CDR2 is YYREEE (reference sequence). The CDR3 spells CASSLRRLSTDTQYF. The CDR3 DNA sequence: TGTGCCAGCAGCTTGCGTCGACTCTCCACAGATACGCAGTATTTT.